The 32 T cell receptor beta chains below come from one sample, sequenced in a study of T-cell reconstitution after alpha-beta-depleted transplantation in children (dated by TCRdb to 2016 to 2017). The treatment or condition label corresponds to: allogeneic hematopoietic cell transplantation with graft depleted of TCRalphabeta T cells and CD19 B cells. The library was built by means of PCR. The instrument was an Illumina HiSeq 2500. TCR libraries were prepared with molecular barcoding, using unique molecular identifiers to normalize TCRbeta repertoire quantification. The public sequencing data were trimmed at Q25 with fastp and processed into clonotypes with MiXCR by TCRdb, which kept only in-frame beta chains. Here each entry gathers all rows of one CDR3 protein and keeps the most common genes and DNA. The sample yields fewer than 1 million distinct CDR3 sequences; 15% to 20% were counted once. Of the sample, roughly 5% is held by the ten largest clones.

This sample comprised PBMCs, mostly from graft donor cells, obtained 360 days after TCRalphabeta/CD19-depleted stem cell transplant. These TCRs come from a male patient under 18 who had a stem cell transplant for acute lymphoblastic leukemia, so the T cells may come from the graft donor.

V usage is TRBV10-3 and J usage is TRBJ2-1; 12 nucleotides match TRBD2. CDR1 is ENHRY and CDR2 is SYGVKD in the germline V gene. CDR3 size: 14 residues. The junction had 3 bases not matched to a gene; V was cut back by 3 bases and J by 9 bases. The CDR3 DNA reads TGTGCCATCAGTGATCTAGCGGGAGGGAGTGAGCAGTTCTTC. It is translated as CAISDLAGGSEQFF.

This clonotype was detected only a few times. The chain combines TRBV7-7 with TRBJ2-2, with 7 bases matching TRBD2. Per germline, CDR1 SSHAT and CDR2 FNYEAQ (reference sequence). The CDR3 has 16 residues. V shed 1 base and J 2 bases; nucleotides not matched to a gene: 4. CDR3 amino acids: CASSLGGGANTGELFF. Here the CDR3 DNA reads TGTGCCAGCAGCTTAGGCGGGGGTGCAAACACCGGGGAGCTGTTTTTT.

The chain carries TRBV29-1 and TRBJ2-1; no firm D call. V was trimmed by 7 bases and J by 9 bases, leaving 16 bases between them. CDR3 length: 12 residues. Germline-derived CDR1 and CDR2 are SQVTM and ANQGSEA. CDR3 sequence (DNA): TGCAGCGCTCTAGGCCCGTCGCTTGAGCAGTTCTTC. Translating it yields CSALGPSLEQFF.

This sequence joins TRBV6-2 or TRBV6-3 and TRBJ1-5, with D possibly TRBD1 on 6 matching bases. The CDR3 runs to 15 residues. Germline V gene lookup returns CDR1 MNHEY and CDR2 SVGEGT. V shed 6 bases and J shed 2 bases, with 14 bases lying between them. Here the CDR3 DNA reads TGTGCCAGCAGACACAGGGCCCTGCGCAATCAGCCCCAGCATTTT. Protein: CASRHRALRNQPQHF.

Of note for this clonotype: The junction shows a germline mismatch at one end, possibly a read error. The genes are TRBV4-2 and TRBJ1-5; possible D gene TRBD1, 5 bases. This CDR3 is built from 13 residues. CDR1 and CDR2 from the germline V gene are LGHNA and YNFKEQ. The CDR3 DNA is TGTGTCAGCAGCCAGGGAGACCGGCAGCCCCAGCATTTT. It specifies CVSSQGDRQPQHF.

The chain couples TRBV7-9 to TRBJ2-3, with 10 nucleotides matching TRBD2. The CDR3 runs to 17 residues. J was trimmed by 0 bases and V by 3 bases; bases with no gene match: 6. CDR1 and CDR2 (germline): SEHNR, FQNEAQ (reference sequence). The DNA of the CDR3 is TGTGCCAGCAGCTTCCCAACTAGCGGGACTAGCACAGATACGCAGTATTTT. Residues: CASSFPTSGTSTDTQYF. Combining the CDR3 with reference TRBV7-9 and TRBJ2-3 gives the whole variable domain DTGVSQNPRHKITKRGQNVTFRCDPISEHNRLYWYRQTLGQGPEFLTYFQNEAQLEKSRLLSDRFSAERPKGSFSTLEIQRTEQGDSAMYLCASSFPTSGTSTDTQYFGPGTRLTVL.

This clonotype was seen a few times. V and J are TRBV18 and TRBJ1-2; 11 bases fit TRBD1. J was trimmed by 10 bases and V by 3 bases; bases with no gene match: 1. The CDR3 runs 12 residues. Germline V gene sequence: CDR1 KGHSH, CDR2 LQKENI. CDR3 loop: CASSPGQGVYTF. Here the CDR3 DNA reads TGTGCCAGCTCACCGGGACAGGGGGTCTACACCTTC.

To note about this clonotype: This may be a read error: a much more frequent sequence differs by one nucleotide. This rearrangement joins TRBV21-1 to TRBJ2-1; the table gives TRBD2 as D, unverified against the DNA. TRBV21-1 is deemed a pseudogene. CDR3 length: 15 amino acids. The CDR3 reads CASSKRRGTYNEQFF. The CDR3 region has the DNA TGTGCCAGCAGCAAACGTAGAGGGACTTACAATGAGCAGTTCTTC.

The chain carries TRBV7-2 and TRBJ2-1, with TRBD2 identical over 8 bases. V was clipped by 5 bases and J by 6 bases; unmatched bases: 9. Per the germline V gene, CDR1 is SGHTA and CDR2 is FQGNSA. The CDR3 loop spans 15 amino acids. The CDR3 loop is CASSRGTSPTNEQFF. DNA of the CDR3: TGTGCCAGCAGCCGAGGGACTAGTCCAACCAATGAGCAGTTCTTC.

This CDR3 reads CASSLGSGGRAIGELFF. The CDR3 DNA reads as TGTGCCAGCAGCTTAGGATCCGGCGGGAGGGCGATCGGGGAGCTGTTTTTT. The chain has TRBV7-9 and TRBJ2-2, with 9 bases fitting TRBD2. Germline lookup yields CDR1 SEHNR and CDR2 FQNEAQ (reference sequence). J gave up 7 bases and V 1 base, and 10 bases lay outside the gene matches. The CDR3 loop spans 17 amino acids.

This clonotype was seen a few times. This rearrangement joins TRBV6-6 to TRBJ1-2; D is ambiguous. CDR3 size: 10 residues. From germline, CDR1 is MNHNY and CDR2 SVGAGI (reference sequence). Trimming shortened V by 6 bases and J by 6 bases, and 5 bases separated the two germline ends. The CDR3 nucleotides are TGTGCCAGCAGGGAGAATGGCTACACCTTC. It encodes CASRENGYTF.

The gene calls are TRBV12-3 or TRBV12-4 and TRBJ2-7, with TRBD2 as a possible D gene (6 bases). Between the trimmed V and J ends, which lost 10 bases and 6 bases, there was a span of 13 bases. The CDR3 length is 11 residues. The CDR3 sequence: CATMEGREQYF. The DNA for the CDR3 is TGTGCCACTATGGAGGGCCGCGAGCAGTACTTC.

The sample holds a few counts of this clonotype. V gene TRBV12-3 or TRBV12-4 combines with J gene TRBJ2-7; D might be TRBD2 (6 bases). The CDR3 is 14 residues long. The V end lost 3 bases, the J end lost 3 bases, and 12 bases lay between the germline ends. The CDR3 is CASSFGLADYEQYF. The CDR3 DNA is TGTGCCAGCAGTTTTGGGTTAGCGGACTACGAGCAGTACTTC.

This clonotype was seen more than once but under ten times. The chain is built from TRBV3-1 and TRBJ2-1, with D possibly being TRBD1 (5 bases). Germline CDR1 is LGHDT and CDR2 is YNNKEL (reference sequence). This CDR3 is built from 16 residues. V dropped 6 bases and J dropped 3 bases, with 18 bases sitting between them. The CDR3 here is CASSHVGRVGYNEQFF. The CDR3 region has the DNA TGTGCCAGCAGTCACGTTGGCAGGGTCGGCTACAATGAGCAGTTCTTC.

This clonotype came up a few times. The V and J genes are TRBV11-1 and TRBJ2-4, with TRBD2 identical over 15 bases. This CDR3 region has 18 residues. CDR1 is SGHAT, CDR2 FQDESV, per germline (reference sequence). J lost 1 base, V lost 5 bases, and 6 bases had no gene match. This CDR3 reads CASSLGLAGGSAKNIQYF. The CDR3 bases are TGTGCCAGCAGCCTCGGACTAGCGGGAGGGTCCGCCAAAAACATTCAGTACTTC.

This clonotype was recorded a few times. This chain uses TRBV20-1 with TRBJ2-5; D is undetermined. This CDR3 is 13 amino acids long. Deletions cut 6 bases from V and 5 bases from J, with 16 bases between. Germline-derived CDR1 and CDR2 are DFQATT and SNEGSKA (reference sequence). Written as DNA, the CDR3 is TGCAGTGCCCGATCCGGATCTCGGGAGACCCAGTACTTC. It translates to CSARSGSRETQYF.

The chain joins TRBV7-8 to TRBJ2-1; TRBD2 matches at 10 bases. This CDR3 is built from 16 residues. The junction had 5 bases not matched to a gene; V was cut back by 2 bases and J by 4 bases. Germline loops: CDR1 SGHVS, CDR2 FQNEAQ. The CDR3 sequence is CASSLRASGGYNEQFF. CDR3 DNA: TGTGCCAGCAGCTTAAGGGCTAGCGGGGGTTACAATGAGCAGTTCTTC.

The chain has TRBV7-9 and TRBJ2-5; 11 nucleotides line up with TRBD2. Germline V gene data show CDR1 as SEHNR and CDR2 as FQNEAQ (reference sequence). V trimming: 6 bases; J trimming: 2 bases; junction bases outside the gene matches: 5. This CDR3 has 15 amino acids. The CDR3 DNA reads TGTGCCAGCAGAAATAGGACTAGCGGGCAAGAGACCCAGTACTTC. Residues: CASRNRTSGQETQYF. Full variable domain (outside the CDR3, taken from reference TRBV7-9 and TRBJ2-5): DTGVSQNPRHKITKRGQNVTFRCDPISEHNRLYWYRQTLGQGPEFLTYFQNEAQLEKSRLLSDRFSAERPKGSFSTLEIQRTEQGDSAMYLCASRNRTSGQETQYFGPGTRLLVL.

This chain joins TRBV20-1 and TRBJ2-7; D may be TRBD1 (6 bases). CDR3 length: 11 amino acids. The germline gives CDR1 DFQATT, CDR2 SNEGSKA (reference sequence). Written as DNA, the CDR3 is TGCAGCGTTCAGGGGTCCTACGAGCAGTACTTC. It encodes CSVQGSYEQYF.

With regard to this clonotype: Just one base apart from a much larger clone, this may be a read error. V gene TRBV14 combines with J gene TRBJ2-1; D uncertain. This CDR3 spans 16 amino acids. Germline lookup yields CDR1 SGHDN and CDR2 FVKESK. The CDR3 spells CASSQGALSSYNEQSF. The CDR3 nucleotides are TGTGCCAGCAGCCAAGGGGCCCTAAGCTCCTACAATGAGCAGTCCTTC.

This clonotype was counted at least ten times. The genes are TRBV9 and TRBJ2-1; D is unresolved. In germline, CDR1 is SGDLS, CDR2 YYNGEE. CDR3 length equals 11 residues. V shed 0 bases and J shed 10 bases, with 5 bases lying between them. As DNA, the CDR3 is TGTGCCAGCAGCGTAGGGGTCGAGCAGTTCTTC. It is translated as CASSVGVEQFF.

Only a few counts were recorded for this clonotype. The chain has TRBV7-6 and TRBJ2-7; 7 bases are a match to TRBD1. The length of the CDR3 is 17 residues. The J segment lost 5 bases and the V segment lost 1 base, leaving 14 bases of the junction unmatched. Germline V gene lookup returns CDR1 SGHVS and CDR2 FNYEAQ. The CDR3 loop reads CASSLGWGSTGAHEQYF. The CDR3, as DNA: TGTGCCAGCAGCTTAGGTTGGGGGTCTACAGGGGCCCACGAGCAGTACTTC.

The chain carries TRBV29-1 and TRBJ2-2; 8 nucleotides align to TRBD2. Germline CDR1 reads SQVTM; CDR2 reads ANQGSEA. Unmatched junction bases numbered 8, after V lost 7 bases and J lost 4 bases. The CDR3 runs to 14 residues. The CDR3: CSGKLADPTGELFF. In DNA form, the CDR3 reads TGCAGCGGAAAACTAGCGGATCCCACCGGGGAGCTGTTTTTT.

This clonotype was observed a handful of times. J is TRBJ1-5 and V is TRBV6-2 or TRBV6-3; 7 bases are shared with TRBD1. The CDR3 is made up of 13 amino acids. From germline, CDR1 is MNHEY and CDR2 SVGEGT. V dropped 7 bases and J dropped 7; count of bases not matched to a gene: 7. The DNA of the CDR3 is TGTGCCAGCACCCACAGGGGCTGGCAGCCCCAGCATTTT. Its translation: CASTHRGWQPQHF.

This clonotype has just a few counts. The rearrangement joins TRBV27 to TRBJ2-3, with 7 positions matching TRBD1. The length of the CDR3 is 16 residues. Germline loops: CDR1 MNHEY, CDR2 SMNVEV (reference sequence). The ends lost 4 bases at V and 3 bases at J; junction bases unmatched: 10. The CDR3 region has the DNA TGTGCCAGCAGTTCTAACAGGGGTTTGATGACAGATACGCAGTATTTT. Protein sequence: CASSSNRGLMTDTQYF.

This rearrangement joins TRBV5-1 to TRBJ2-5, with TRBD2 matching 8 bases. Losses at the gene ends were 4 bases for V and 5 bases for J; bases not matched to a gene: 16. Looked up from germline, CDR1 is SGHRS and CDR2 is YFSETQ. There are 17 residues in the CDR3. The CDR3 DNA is TGCGCCAGCAGCCTTCTACCCGGACTAGCAGTTGGGGAGACCCAGTACTTC. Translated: CASSLLPGLAVGETQYF.

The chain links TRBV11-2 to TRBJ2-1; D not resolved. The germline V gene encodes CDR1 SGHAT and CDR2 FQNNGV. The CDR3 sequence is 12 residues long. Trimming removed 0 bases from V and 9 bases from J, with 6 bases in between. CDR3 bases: TGTGCCAGCAGCTTAGAGCCCGGTGAGCAGTTCTTC. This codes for CASSLEPGEQFF.

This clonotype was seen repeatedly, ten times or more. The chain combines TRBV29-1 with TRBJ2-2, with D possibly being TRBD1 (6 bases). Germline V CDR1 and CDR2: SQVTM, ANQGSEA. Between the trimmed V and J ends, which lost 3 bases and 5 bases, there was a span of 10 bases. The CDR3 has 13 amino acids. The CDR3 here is CSVDPRGTGELFF. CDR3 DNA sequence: TGCAGCGTTGATCCCAGGGGAACCGGGGAGCTGTTTTTT.

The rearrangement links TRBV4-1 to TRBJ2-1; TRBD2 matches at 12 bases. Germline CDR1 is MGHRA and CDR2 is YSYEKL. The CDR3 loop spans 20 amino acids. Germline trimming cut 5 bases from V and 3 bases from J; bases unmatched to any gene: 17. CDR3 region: CASSGRWRLAGEVGYNEQFF. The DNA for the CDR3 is TGCGCCAGCAGCGGGAGATGGAGACTAGCGGGAGAAGTTGGCTACAATGAGCAGTTCTTC.

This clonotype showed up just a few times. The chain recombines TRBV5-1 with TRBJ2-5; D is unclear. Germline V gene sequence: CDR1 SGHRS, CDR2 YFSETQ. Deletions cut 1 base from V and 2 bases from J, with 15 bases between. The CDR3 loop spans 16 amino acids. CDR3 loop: CASSLSRVLAQETQYF. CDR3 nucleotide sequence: TGCGCCAGCAGCTTGAGTCGGGTCCTTGCACAAGAGACCCAGTACTTC.

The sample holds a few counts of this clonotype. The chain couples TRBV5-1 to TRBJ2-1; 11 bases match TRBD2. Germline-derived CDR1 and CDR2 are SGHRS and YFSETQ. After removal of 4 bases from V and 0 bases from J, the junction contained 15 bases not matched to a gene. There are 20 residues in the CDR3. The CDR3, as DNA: TGCGCCAGCAGCCTAACATACAGGGGGACTAGCGGAAACTCCTACAATGAGCAGTTCTTC. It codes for CASSLTYRGTSGNSYNEQFF.

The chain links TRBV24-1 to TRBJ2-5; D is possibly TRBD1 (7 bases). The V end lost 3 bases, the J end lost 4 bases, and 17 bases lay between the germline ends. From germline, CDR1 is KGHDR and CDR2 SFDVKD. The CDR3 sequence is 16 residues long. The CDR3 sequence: CATSDDGQGGLETQYF. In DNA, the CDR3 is TGTGCCACCAGTGATGACGGCCAGGGGGGTTTAGAGACCCAGTACTTC.